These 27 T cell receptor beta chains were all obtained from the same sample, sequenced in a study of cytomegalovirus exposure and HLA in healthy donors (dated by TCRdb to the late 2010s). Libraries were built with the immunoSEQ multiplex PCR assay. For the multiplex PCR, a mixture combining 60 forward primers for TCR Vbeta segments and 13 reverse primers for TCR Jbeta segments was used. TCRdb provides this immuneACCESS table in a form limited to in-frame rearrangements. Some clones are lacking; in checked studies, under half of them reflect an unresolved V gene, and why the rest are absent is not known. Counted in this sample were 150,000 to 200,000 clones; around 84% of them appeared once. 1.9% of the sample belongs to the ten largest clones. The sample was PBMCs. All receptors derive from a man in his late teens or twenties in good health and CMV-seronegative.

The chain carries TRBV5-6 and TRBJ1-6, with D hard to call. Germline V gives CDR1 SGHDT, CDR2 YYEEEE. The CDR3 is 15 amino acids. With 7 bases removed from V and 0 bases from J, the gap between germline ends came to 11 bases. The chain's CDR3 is CASPTGSSYNSPLHF. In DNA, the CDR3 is TGTGCCAGCCCTACTGGTAGCTCCTATAATTCACCCCTCCACTTT. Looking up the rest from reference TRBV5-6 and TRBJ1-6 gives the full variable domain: DAGVTQSPTHLIKTRGQQVTLRCSPKSGHDTVSWYQQALGQGPQFIFQYYEEEERQRGNFPDRFSGHQFPNYSSELNVNALLLGDSALYLCASPTGSSYNSPLHFGNGTRLTVT.

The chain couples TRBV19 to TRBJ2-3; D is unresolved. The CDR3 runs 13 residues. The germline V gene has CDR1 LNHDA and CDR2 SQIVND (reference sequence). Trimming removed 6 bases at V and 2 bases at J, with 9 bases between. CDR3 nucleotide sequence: TGTGCCAGTAGGCCGGGTGCCACAGATACGCAGTATTTT. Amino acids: CASRPGATDTQYF. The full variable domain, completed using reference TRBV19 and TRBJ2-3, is DGGITQSPKYLFRKEGQNVTLSCEQNLNHDAMYWYRQDPGQGLRLIYYSQIVNDFQKGDIAEGYSVSREKKESFPLTVTSAQKNPTAFYLCASRPGATDTQYFGPGTRLTVL.

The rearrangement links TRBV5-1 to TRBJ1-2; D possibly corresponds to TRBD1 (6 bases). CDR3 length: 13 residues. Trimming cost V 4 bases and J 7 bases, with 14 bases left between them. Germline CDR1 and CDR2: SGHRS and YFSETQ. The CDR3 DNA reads TGCGCCAGCAGCGTGGGCCAAGGGGGTGGCTACACCTTC. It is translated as CASSVGQGGGYTF.

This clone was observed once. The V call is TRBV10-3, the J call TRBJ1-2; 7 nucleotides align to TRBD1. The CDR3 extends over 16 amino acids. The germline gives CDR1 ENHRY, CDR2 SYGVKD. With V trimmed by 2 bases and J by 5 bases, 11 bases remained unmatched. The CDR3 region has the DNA TGTGCCATCAGTGAGCCAGAAGGGGGCAGGGCTTATGGCTACACCTTC. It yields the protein CAISEPEGGRAYGYTF.

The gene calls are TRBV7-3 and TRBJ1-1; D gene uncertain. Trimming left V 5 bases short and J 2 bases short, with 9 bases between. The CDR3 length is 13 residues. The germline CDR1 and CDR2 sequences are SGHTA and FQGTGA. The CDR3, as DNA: TGTGCCAGCAGCGTGACACCTAACACTGAAGCTTTCTTT. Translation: CASSVTPNTEAFF. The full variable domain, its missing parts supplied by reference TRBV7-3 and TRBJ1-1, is GAGVSQTPSNKVTEKGKYVELRCDPISGHTALYWYRQSLGQGPEFLIYFQGTGAADDSGLPNDRFFAVRPEGSVSTLKIQRTERGDSAVYLCASSVTPNTEAFFGQGTRLTVV.

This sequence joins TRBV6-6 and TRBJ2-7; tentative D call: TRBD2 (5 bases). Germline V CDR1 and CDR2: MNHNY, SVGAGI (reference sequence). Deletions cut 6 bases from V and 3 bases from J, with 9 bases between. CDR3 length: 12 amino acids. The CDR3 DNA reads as TGTGCCAGCAGCTTCGGGATCTACGAGCAGTACTTC. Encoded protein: CASSFGIYEQYF.

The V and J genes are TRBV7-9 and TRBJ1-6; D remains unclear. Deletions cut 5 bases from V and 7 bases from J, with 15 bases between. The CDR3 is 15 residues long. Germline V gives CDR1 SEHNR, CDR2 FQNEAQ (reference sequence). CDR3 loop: CASSPGSVGNSPLHF. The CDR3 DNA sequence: TGTGCCAGCAGCCCGGGATCCGTAGGGAATTCACCCCTCCACTTT.

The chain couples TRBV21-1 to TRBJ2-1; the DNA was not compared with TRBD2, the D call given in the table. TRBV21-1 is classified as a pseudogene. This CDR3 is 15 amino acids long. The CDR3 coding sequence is TGTGCCAGCAGCAAATTAGCGTGGGCCTACAATGAGCAGTTCTTC. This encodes CASSKLAWAYNEQFF.

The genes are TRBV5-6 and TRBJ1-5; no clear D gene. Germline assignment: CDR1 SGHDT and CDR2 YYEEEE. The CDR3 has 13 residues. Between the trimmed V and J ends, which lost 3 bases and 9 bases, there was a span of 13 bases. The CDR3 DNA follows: TGTGCCAGCAGCTCTTCTATGACATGGCCCCAGCATTTT. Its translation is CASSSSMTWPQHF.

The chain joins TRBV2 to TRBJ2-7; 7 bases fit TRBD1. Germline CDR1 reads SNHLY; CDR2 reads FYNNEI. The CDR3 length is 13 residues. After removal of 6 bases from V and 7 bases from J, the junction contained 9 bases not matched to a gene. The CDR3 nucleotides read TGTGCCAGCAGCGACCCCAGGGGGAGAGAGCAGTACTTC. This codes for CASSDPRGREQYF.

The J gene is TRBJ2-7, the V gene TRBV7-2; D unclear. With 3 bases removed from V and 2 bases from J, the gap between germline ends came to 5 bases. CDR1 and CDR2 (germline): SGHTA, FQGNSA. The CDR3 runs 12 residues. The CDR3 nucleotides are TGTGCCAGCAGCTTCCGTCCCTACGAGCAGTACTTC. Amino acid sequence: CASSFRPYEQYF. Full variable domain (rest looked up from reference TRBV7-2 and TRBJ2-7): GAGVSQSPSNKVTEKGKDVELRCDPISGHTALYWYRQSLGQGLEFLIYFQGNSAPDKSGLPSDRFSAERTGGSVSTLTIQRTQQEDSAVYLCASSFRPYEQYFGPGTRLTVT.

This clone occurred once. The CDR3 region has the DNA TGTGCCAGCAGCGTATATACAGGGCCGAGCTCCTATGGCTACACCTTC. This gives the protein CASSVYTGPSSYGYTF. V and J are TRBV9 and TRBJ1-2; D is possibly TRBD1 (6 bases). Trimming left V 1 base short and J 4 bases short, with 17 bases between. The CDR3 is 16 amino acids. Per the germline V gene, CDR1 is SGDLS and CDR2 is YYNGEE. The full variable domain, completed using reference TRBV9 and TRBJ1-2, is DSGVTQTPKHLITATGQRVTLRCSPRSGDLSVYWYQQSLDQGLQFLIQYYNGEERAKGNILERFSAQQFPDLHSELNLSSLELGDSALYFCASSVYTGPSSYGYTFGSGTRLTVV.

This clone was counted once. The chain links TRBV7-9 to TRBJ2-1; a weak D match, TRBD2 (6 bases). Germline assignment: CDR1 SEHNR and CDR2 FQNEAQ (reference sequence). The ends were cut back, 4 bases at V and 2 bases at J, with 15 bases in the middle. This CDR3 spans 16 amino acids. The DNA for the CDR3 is TGTGCCAGCAGCTCCATCGGGCTAGCGACCTACAATGAGCAGTTCTTC. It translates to CASSSIGLATYNEQFF.

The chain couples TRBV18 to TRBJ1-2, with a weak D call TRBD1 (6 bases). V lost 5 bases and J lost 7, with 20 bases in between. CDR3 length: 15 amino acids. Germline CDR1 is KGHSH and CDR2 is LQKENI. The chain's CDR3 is CASSMGQSYRGGYTF. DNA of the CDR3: TGTGCCAGCTCAATGGGACAATCCTATCGGGGTGGCTACACCTTC.

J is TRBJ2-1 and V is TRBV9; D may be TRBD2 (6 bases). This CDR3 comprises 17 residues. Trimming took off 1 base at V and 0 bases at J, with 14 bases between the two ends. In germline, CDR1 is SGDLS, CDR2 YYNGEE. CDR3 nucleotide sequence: TGTGCCAGCAGCGTATCGGGAGCCCCACTCTCCTACAATGAGCAGTTCTTC. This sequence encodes CASSVSGAPLSYNEQFF. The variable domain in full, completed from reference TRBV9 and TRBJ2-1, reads DSGVTQTPKHLITATGQRVTLRCSPRSGDLSVYWYQQSLDQGLQFLIQYYNGEERAKGNILERFSAQQFPDLHSELNLSSLELGDSALYFCASSVSGAPLSYNEQFFGPGTRLTVL.

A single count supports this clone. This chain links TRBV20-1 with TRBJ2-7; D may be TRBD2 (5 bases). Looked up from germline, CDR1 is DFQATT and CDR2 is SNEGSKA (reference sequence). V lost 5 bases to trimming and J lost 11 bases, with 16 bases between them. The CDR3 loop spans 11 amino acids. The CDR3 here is CSASKGVGEYF. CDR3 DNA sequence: TGCAGTGCTTCCAAGGGAGTGGGAGAGTACTTC.

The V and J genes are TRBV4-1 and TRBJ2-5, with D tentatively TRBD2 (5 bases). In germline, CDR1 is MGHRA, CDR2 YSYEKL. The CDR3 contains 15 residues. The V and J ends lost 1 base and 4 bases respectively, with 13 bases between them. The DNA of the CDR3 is TGCGCCAGCAGCCAAGGGGTAGGGAGTGCAGAGACCCAGTACTTC. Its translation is CASSQGVGSAETQYF.

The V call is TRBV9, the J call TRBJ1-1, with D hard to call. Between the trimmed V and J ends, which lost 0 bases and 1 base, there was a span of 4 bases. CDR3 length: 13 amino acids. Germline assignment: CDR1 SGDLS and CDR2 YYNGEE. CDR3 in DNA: TGTGCCAGCAGCGTAGAAGCGAACACTGAAGCTTTCTTT. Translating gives CASSVEANTEAFF.

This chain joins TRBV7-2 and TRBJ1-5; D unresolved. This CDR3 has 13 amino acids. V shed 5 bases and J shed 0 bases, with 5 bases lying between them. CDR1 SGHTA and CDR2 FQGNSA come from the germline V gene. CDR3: CASSVYSNQPQHF. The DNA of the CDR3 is TGTGCCAGCAGCGTTTATAGCAATCAGCCCCAGCATTTT.

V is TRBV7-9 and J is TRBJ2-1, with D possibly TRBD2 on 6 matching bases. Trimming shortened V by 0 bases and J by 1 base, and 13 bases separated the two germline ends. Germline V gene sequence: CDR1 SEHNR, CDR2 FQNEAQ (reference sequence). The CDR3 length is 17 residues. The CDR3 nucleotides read TGTGCCAGCAGCTTAGCCCGACTAGTGGAGTCCTACAATGAGCAGTTCTTC. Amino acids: CASSLARLVESYNEQFF.

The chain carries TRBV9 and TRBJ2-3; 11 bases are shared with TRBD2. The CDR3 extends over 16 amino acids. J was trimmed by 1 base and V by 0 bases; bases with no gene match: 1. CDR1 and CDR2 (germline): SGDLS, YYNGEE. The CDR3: CASSVELAGGTDTQYF. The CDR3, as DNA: TGTGCCAGCAGCGTAGAACTAGCGGGGGGCACAGATACGCAGTATTTT.

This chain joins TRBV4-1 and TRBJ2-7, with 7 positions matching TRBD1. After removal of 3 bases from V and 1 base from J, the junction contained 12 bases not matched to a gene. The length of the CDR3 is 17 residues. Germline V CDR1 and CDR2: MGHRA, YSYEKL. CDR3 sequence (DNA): TGCGCCAGCAGCCAGACAGGGAACGAACGGAGGTCCTACGAGCAGTACTTC. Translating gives CASSQTGNERRSYEQYF.

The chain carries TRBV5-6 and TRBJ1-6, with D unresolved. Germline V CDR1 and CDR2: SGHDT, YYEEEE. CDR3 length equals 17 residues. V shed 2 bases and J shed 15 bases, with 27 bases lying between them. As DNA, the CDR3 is TGTGCCAGCAGCTTCAGCGGGGTACCCACCCCTGCCCGGGACCTCCACTTT. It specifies CASSFSGVPTPARDLHF.

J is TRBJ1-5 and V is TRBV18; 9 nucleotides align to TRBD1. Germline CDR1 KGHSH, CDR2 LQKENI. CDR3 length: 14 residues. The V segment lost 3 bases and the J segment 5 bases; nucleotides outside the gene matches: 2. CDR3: CASSPTGGDQPQHF. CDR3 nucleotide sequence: TGTGCCAGCTCACCTACAGGGGGCGATCAGCCCCAGCATTTT.

This CDR3 is CASSPTSGGTDTQYF. DNA for the CDR3: TGTGCCAGCAGCCCGACTAGCGGGGGTACTGATACGCAGTATTTT. The chain employs TRBV25-1 and TRBJ2-3; 12 bases agree with TRBD2. V lost 6 bases to trimming and J lost 6 bases; unmatched junction nucleotides: 7. In germline, CDR1 is MGHDK, CDR2 SYGVNS. This CDR3 has 15 amino acids.

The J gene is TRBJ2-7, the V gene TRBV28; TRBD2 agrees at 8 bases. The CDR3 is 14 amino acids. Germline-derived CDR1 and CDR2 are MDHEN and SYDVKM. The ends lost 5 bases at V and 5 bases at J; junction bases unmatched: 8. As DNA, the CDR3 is TGTGCCAGCAGTCCAGCGGGAGAGGGGCACGAGCAGTACTTC. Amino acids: CASSPAGEGHEQYF.

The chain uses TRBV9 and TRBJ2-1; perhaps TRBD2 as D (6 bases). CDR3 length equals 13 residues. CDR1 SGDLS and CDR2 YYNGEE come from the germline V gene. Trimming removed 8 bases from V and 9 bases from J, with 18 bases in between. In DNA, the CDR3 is TGTGCCAGTGGCGGGACCCTTTCTGGTGAGCAGTTCTTC. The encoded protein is CASGGTLSGEQFF.